The 18 T cell receptor beta chains below come from one sample, sequenced in a study of blood T cell repertoires in COVID-19. Clones were read by immunoSEQ multiplex PCR, and TCRdb kept only the in-frame ones, dropping some. Of under 250,000 clones in the sample, 88% were seen once. Specimen: PBMCs or T cells enriched from blood (not recorded which). The receptors originated from a woman aged 30 to 39 who had been exposed to COVID-19.

The rearrangement joins TRBV10-2 to TRBJ2-1; D ambiguous. This CDR3 spans 11 amino acids. The V gene lost 3 bases and the J gene lost 10 bases, with 7 bases spanning the gap. Germline loops: CDR1 WSHSY, CDR2 SAAADI. The CDR3 spells CASSEVAEQFF. In nucleotides, the CDR3 is TGCGCCAGCAGTGAAGTGGCAGAGCAGTTCTTC.

The rearrangement links TRBV15 to TRBJ1-2; D is uncertain. The length of the CDR3 is 12 residues. The V end was cut by 3 bases, the J end by 2 bases, with 4 bases between. Looked up from germline, CDR1 is LNHNV and CDR2 is YYDKDF (reference sequence). The CDR3 DNA reads as TGTGCCACCAGCAGGGCAAACTATGGCTACACCTTC. Amino acid sequence: CATSRANYGYTF.

In regard to this clone: Distinct nucleotide sequences in the sample also encode this CDR3. The V call is TRBV5-1, the J call TRBJ1-1; D might be TRBD1 (5 bases). This CDR3 is 14 amino acids long. Germline V gene sequence: CDR1 SGHRS, CDR2 YFSETQ. Between the trimmed V and J ends, which lost 0 bases and 5 bases, there was a span of 11 bases. In DNA form, the CDR3 reads TGCGCCAGCAGCTTGGATCAGGGAGGAACTGAAGCTTTCTTT. Translated: CASSLDQGGTEAFF.

The CDR3 DNA reads as TGTGCCAGCAGTGATAAACCCGTCAGACACAATCAGCCCCAGCATTTT. Translating gives CASSDKPVRHNQPQHF. The genes are TRBV6-1 and TRBJ1-5; D unresolved. CDR3 length equals 16 residues. Germline CDR1 reads MNHNS; CDR2 reads SASEGT. V was cut by 3 bases and J by 3 bases, with 15 bases left in between.

The J gene is TRBJ2-1, the V gene TRBV28; D is perhaps TRBD1 (6 bases). Per the germline V gene, CDR1 is MDHEN and CDR2 is SYDVKM. V lost 4 bases, J lost 0 bases, and 13 bases lay in between. The CDR3 extends over 16 amino acids. Written as DNA, the CDR3 is TGTGCCAGCAGTTCCCTGGACAGCAGCTCCTACAATGAGCAGTTCTTC. It translates to CASSSLDSSSYNEQFF.

The J gene is TRBJ2-2, the V gene TRBV29-1; possible D gene TRBD2, 6 bases. V lost 7 bases, J lost 4 bases, and 16 bases lay in between. The CDR3 totals 14 residues. CDR1 is SQVTM and CDR2 is ANQGSEA in the germline V gene. CDR3 nucleotides: TGCAGCGCCCATGCGGGGCAGTTCACCGGGGAGCTGTTTTTT. Protein sequence: CSAHAGQFTGELFF.

J is TRBJ1-3 and V is TRBV19; TRBD1 is a possible D gene (5 bases). CDR1 is LNHDA, CDR2 SQIVND, per germline (reference sequence). This CDR3 has 14 residues. Trimming stripped 7 bases from V and 4 bases from J, with 14 bases between. In DNA form, the CDR3 reads TGTGCCAGTAAGAGGACGGGGGTCGGAAACACCATATATTTT. Encoded protein: CASKRTGVGNTIYF.

This chain links TRBV12-3 or TRBV12-4 with TRBJ1-1; 10 bases agree with TRBD1. Trimming at V came to 6 bases and at J to 12 bases, leaving 10 bases not matched to a gene. CDR3 length: 13 residues. CDR3 DNA: TGTGCCAGCAGCTGGAAGGGACAGGGGAAATCTTTCTTT. This translates into CASSWKGQGKSFF.

The count of this clone is one. The rearrangement links TRBV6-5 to TRBJ1-2, with D uncertain. The germline gives CDR1 MNHEY, CDR2 SVGAGI. The CDR3 contains 16 residues. V shed 0 bases and J shed 7 bases, with 18 bases lying between them. The CDR3 loop reads CASSYSVARSRGGYTF. CDR3 nucleotide sequence: TGTGCCAGCAGTTACTCGGTTGCAAGGAGCCGGGGTGGCTACACCTTC.

This rearrangement joins TRBV5-1 to TRBJ1-1, with TRBD1 identical over 7 bases. CDR3 length: 17 residues. The V and J ends lost 0 bases and 0 bases, in that order; junction bases with no gene match: 8. The germline V gene has CDR1 SGHRS and CDR2 YFSETQ. CDR3 sequence (DNA): TGCGCCAGCAGCTTGGGTGGCAGGGGGTCCATGAACACTGAAGCTTTCTTT. It translates to CASSLGGRGSMNTEAFF.

J is TRBJ2-7 and V is TRBV19; 9 bases match TRBD2. The V and J ends lost 5 bases and 0 bases, in that order; junction bases with no gene match: 5. CDR1 is LNHDA and CDR2 is SQIVND in the germline V gene (reference sequence). The CDR3 runs 15 residues. CDR3: CASSPTSGSSYEQYF. CDR3 nucleotide sequence: TGTGCCAGTAGTCCGACTAGCGGAAGCTCCTACGAGCAGTACTTC.

The genes are TRBV3-1 (or the pseudogene TRBV3-2) and TRBJ1-1; D gene uncertain. Germline V gives CDR1 LGHDT, CDR2 YNNKEL (reference sequence). This CDR3 is built from 14 residues. Trimming removed 1 base at V and 1 base at J, with 7 bases between. DNA for the CDR3: TGTGCCAGCAGCCAAGTTAACACGAACACTGAAGCTTTCTTT. This gives the protein CASSQVNTNTEAFF.

This chain links TRBV19 with TRBJ1-5; no clear D gene. Per germline, CDR1 LNHDA and CDR2 SQIVND (reference sequence). The CDR3 consists of 12 residues. V lost 6 bases to trimming and J lost 0 bases, with 3 bases between them. CDR3 nucleotides: TGTGCCAGTAGCCATAGCAATCAGCCCCAGCATTTT. The encoded protein is CASSHSNQPQHF.

The genes are TRBV5-1 and TRBJ1-6; D not resolved. Germline CDR1 SGHRS, CDR2 YFSETQ. CDR3 length equals 16 residues. V dropped 0 bases and J dropped 6 bases, with 13 bases sitting between them. This CDR3 reads CASSLGPSNFNSPLHF. The CDR3 nucleotides are TGCGCCAGCAGCTTGGGGCCTTCCAATTTTAATTCACCCCTCCACTTT. Complete variable domain (other parts from reference TRBV5-1 and TRBJ1-6): KAGVTQTPRYLIKTRGQQVTLSCSPISGHRSVSWYQQTPGQGLQFLFEYFSETQRNKGNFPGRFSGRQFSNSRSEMNVSTLELGDSALYLCASSLGPSNFNSPLHFGNGTRLTVT.

The chain recombines TRBV5-1 with TRBJ2-7; possible D gene TRBD1, 5 bases. The CDR3 has 14 amino acids. Germline-derived CDR1 and CDR2 are SGHRS and YFSETQ. Trimming shortened V by 2 bases and J by 4 bases, and 13 bases separated the two germline ends. CDR3 nucleotide sequence: TGCGCCAGCAGCTTAGGGGTAGCTCGGTACGAGCAGTACTTC. Its protein is CASSLGVARYEQYF.

The V call is TRBV29-1, the J call TRBJ1-4, with D uncertain. The V gene lost 5 bases and the J gene lost 2 bases, with 12 bases spanning the gap. The CDR3 is made up of 14 amino acids. CDR1 and CDR2 from the germline V gene are SQVTM and ANQGSEA. CDR3 region: CSVRVAPTNEKLFF. CDR3 DNA: TGCAGCGTTCGAGTCGCCCCCACTAATGAAAAACTGTTTTTT. Full variable domain (remainder filled in from reference TRBV29-1 and TRBJ1-4): SAVISQKPSRDICQRGTSLTIQCQVDSQVTMMFWYRQQPGQSLTLIATANQGSEATYESGFVIDKFPISRPNLTFSTLTVSNMSPEDSSIYLCSVRVAPTNEKLFFGSGTQLSVL.

The chain recombines TRBV5-6 with TRBJ1-5, with D unclear. Germline CDR1 and CDR2: SGHDT and YYEEEE. Trimming removed 4 bases from V and 4 bases from J, with 12 bases in between. The CDR3 is 14 amino acids. DNA for the CDR3: TGTGCCAGCAGCCAAGGAGGATCGAATCAGCCCCAGCATTTT. As protein: CASSQGGSNQPQHF.

CDR3 bases: TGTGCCACCAGCAGAGCACAGGGGATCAACACCATATATTTT. Amino acids: CATSRAQGINTIYF. The J gene is TRBJ1-3, the V gene TRBV15; 7 bases align to TRBD1. CDR1 is LNHNV and CDR2 is YYDKDF in the germline V gene (reference sequence). The V gene end was trimmed by 1 base and the J gene end by 7 bases; junction bases not matched to a gene: 4. The CDR3 has 14 amino acids.